This TCR beta chain was sequenced for a study of response to subunit inactivated influenza vaccine. About this clonotype: Its antigen is undetermined.

Study-wide points: The authors offered the suggestion that each seasonal influenza vaccination recruits few new T cells.

CDR3 length: 12 residues. The germline V gene has CDR1 MDHEN and CDR2 SYDVKM. V lost 10 bases and J lost 6, with 15 bases in between. MiXCR was run by TCRdb on the RT-PCR reads, yielding one entry per CDR3 protein. The sample has 490,000 or so distinct CDR3 sequences, under 9% seen once. Specimen: PBMCs from blood, collected approximately 25 months after vaccination. The chain uses TRBV28 and TRBJ1-1; possible D gene TRBD1, 5 bases. This receptor was obtained from a man in his fifties or sixties who received an inactivated influenza vaccine. This CDR3 is CATYNTGPEAFF. The DNA of the CDR3 is TGTGCCACCTATAACACGGGGCCTGAAGCTTTCTTT.